The clone carrying this TCR beta chain was seen only a few times. Original handling: It was from reference gene primer amplification that nucleated cell counts were estimated. Produced via immunoSEQ multiplex PCR; TCRdb's table is partial and in-frame only. V and J calls and clone size are copied from that table; D and trimming were computed from the DNA. This table holds approximately 76,000 clones, 70% to 75% found once. The data belong to a study of blood T cell repertoires in COVID-19. About the research overall: There were acute and convalescent COVID-19 samples, and they came from the United States, Italy and Spain. Nucleic acid was either cDNA or gDNA, and it came from T cells, B-cell-depleted T cells, or PBMCs.

Per germline, CDR1 MNHNS and CDR2 SASEGT. This CDR3 region has 16 residues. Deletions cut 0 bases from V and 0 bases from J, with 8 bases between. This receptor was taken from a woman in her 70s with acute or convalescent COVID-19. The rearrangement uses TRBV6-1 and TRBJ1-4; D ambiguous. The sample was peripheral blood. The CDR3 sequence: CASSEAGRTTNEKLFF. The CDR3 region has the DNA TGTGCCAGCAGTGAAGCGGGGAGGACAACTAATGAAAAACTGTTTTTT.